One and the same sample provided the 28 T cell receptor beta chains below, sequenced in a study of T cells in Graves' hyperthyroidism and ophthalmopathy. What was amplified from RNA transcripts were TCR beta CDR3 regions. During a first-round RT-PCR of the TCR CDR3, the HTBI primer set was used. One entry per CDR3 protein, called by TCRdb with MiXCR from the multiplex PCR reads. The sample records under 750,000 distinct CDR3 sequences, around 20% being singletons. Input material: blood. These receptors came from a woman aged 50 to 60 with Graves' hyperthyroidism that later progressed to Graves' ophthalmopathy.

The rearrangement links TRBV5-1 to TRBJ1-2, with D tentatively TRBD1 (5 bases). Trimming cost V 4 bases and J 8 bases, with 18 bases left between them. CDR3 length equals 14 residues. CDR1 SGHRS and CDR2 YFSETQ come from the germline V gene. This CDR3 is CASSHPGGGDGYTF. The CDR3 nucleotides read TGCGCCAGCAGCCACCCGGGGGGAGGGGACGGCTACACCTTC. Full variable domain (rest looked up from reference TRBV5-1 and TRBJ1-2): KAGVTQTPRYLIKTRGQQVTLSCSPISGHRSVSWYQQTPGQGLQFLFEYFSETQRNKGNFPGRFSGRQFSNSRSEMNVSTLELGDSALYLCASSHPGGGDGYTFGSGTRLTVV.

This chain connects TRBV6-2 or TRBV6-3 to TRBJ2-3; D is possibly TRBD2 (5 bases). Trimming took off 3 bases at V and 6 bases at J, with 16 bases between the two ends. The CDR3 is made up of 15 amino acids. CDR1 MNHEY and CDR2 SVGEGT come from the germline V gene. The CDR3: CASSYWESISDTQYF. DNA for the CDR3: TGTGCCAGCAGTTATTGGGAGTCCATATCCGATACGCAGTATTTT.

This rearrangement joins TRBV7-2 to TRBJ1-1; D gene ambiguous. Between the trimmed V and J ends, which lost 3 bases and 0 bases, there was a span of 11 bases. In germline, CDR1 is SGHTA, CDR2 FQGNSA. The CDR3 consists of 15 residues. DNA for the CDR3: TGTGCCAGCAGCTTCTCACGGACCTTGAACACTGAAGCTTTCTTT. Translated, it gives CASSFSRTLNTEAFF.

The chain employs TRBV7-9 and TRBJ1-2; no definite D call. The CDR3 length is 16 residues. The V gene lost 5 bases and the J gene lost 3 bases, with 19 bases spanning the gap. Germline CDR1 and CDR2: SEHNR and FQNEAQ (reference sequence). The CDR3 is CASSPYPSGRYYGYTF. DNA for the CDR3: TGTGCCAGCAGCCCCTATCCATCTGGGCGGTACTATGGCTACACCTTC.

This clonotype has ten or more counts. The chain couples TRBV2 to TRBJ1-2; possible D gene TRBD1, 5 bases. There are 16 residues in the CDR3. The V gene lost 6 bases and the J gene lost 2 bases, with 19 bases spanning the gap. Germline loops: CDR1 SNHLY, CDR2 FYNNEI. CDR3 amino acids: CASSLIRRGTNYGYTF. The CDR3 coding sequence is TGTGCCAGCAGCCTGATTAGAAGGGGCACAAACTATGGCTACACCTTC.

This clonotype was seen ten or more times. The genes are TRBV20-1 and TRBJ2-1, with 8 bases identical to TRBD2. The CDR3 runs to 13 residues. Trimming at V came to 6 bases and at J to 3 bases, leaving 4 bases not matched to a gene. Germline CDR1 DFQATT, CDR2 SNEGSKA (reference sequence). CDR3 region: CSARGGSYNEQFF. In nucleotides, the CDR3 is TGCAGTGCACGGGGGGGAAGCTACAATGAGCAGTTCTTC.

V is TRBV6-1 and J is TRBJ2-2, with a possible D match to TRBD2 (6 bases). CDR3 length: 16 amino acids. V was shortened by 8 bases and J by 3 bases, with 19 bases between the two germline ends. Germline V lookup: CDR1 MNHNS, CDR2 SASEGT. The CDR3 bases are TGTGCCAGCGCTCCTGCGTGGAGGGCTGACACCGGGGAGCTGTTTTTT. This translates into CASAPAWRADTGELFF.

This clonotype was seen ten or more times. The chain has TRBV11-2 and TRBJ2-1; D call uncertain. Germline CDR1 is SGHAT and CDR2 is FQNNGV. The CDR3 loop spans 14 amino acids. Trimming cost V 0 bases and J 2 bases, with 5 bases left between them. The CDR3 DNA sequence: TGTGCCAGCAGCTTAGAACGGGCCTACAATGAGCAGTTCTTC. Translating it yields CASSLERAYNEQFF.

The CDR3 here is CASSEALPPTYGYTF. Written as DNA, the CDR3 is TGTGCCAGCAGTGAAGCGCTTCCCCCGACCTATGGCTACACCTTC. This chain connects TRBV7-2 to TRBJ1-2; unclear D gene. Trimming left V 6 bases short and J 4 bases short, with 18 bases between. CDR1 is SGHTA and CDR2 is FQGNSA in the germline V gene. The CDR3 covers 15 residues.

The chain is built from TRBV13 and TRBJ2-7; perhaps D is TRBD1 or TRBD2 (5 bases each). Germline lookup yields CDR1 PRHDT and CDR2 FYEKMQ (reference sequence). This CDR3 region has 16 residues. V shed 6 bases and J shed 6 bases, with 24 bases lying between them. Here the CDR3 reads CASSERDGGRGREQYF. CDR3 nucleotides: TGTGCCAGCAGTGAACGGGACGGCGGCCGTGGACGCGAGCAGTACTTC. Full variable domain (missing parts from reference TRBV13 and TRBJ2-7): AAGVIQSPRHLIKEKRETATLKCYPIPRHDTVYWYQQGPGQDPQFLISFYEKMQSDKGSIPDRFSAQQFSDYHSELNMSSLELGDSALYFCASSERDGGRGREQYFGPGTRLTVT.

This clonotype was found a few times. The V and J genes are TRBV24-1 and TRBJ2-1; 8 nucleotides align to TRBD2. The V segment lost 5 bases and the J segment 4 bases; nucleotides outside the gene matches: 6. Germline-derived CDR1 and CDR2 are KGHDR and SFDVKD. This CDR3 has 15 amino acids. The CDR3 region is CATSASGGFYNEQFF. CDR3 bases: TGTGCCACCAGTGCCAGCGGGGGTTTTTACAATGAGCAGTTCTTC.

This clonotype was found many times. This rearrangement joins TRBV9 to TRBJ1-2, with a possible D match to TRBD1 (5 bases). The germline V gene has CDR1 SGDLS and CDR2 YYNGEE. Trimming left V 4 bases short and J 0 bases short, with 13 bases between. This CDR3 is built from 15 residues. CDR3 sequence (DNA): TGTGCCAGCAGCCCCTGGGACCGATCTAACTATGGCTACACCTTC. Encoded protein: CASSPWDRSNYGYTF.

This clonotype was seen only a few times. V gene TRBV7-6 combines with J gene TRBJ2-7; the D gene is possibly TRBD2 (6 bases). Trimming took 4 bases from V and 1 from J, leaving 8 bases between them. The V gene's germline CDR1 is SGHVS and CDR2 FNYEAQ. The CDR3 is 13 amino acids. The CDR3 is CASSSRESYEQYF. CDR3 in DNA: TGTGCCAGCAGCTCCCGGGAGTCCTACGAGCAGTACTTC.

This chain uses TRBV18 with TRBJ1-5; D perhaps matches TRBD1 (6 bases). Trimming took off 4 bases at V and 6 bases at J, with 19 bases between the two ends. Germline loops: CDR1 KGHSH, CDR2 LQKENI. CDR3 length: 16 residues. The CDR3 nucleotides are TGTGCCAGCTCACTCGGAGGGGGAAAGGTGGGTCAGCCCCAGCATTTT. Translating gives CASSLGGGKVGQPQHF.

The chain employs TRBV12-3 or TRBV12-4 and TRBJ2-3, with TRBD2 matching 9 bases. The CDR3 is 14 residues long. J was trimmed by 8 bases and V by 3 bases; bases with no gene match: 6. The CDR3 bases are TGTGCCAGCAGTTTGGAGGGACTAGCTGGTACGCAGTATTTT. It yields the protein CASSLEGLAGTQYF.

V gene TRBV30 combines with J gene TRBJ1-5; no firm D call. Trimming cost V 8 bases and J 7 bases, with 15 bases left between them. Germline CDR1 and CDR2: GTSNPN and SVGIG (reference sequence). The CDR3 runs 12 residues. The CDR3: CAAGVGNQPQHF. The CDR3, as DNA: TGTGCCGCGGGAGTGGGGAACCAGCCCCAGCATTTT.

V and J are TRBV29-1 and TRBJ2-5, with TRBD2 as a possible D gene (5 bases). This CDR3 region has 13 residues. V was trimmed by 8 bases and J by 5 bases, leaving 18 bases between them. Per germline, CDR1 SQVTM and CDR2 ANQGSEA. This CDR3 reads CSSQDSFGETQYF. As DNA, the CDR3 is TGCAGCTCCCAGGACTCCTTCGGGGAGACCCAGTACTTC.

This clonotype was observed at least ten times. The chain has TRBV2 and TRBJ2-7; no firm D call. The germline CDR1 and CDR2 sequences are SNHLY and FYNNEI. The ends were cut back, 11 bases at V and 2 bases at J, with 13 bases in the middle. CDR3 length: 12 residues. The chain's CDR3 is CAGGRTTYEQYF. As DNA, the CDR3 is TGTGCCGGTGGACGTACGACCTACGAGCAGTACTTC.

This clonotype was counted at least ten times. The rearrangement links TRBV29-1 to TRBJ2-1; D is possibly TRBD1 (5 bases). From germline, CDR1 is SQVTM and CDR2 ANQGSEA. The germline V and J ends were trimmed by 4 bases and 8 bases, with 24 bases remaining between them. The CDR3 is 16 residues long. The CDR3 loop is CSVGGRVQQVGDEQFF. The CDR3, as DNA: TGCAGCGTTGGCGGCAGGGTCCAACAGGTGGGCGATGAGCAGTTCTTC.

Only a few counts were recorded for this clonotype. The chain is built from TRBV3-1 and TRBJ2-3, with D unresolved. V was trimmed by 4 bases and J by 0 bases, leaving 11 bases between them. Germline CDR1 reads LGHDT; CDR2 reads YNNKEL (reference sequence). The CDR3 length is 15 residues. CDR3 bases: TGTGCCAGCAGCCCGGAGCAGGCCAGCACAGATACGCAGTATTTT. Amino acid sequence: CASSPEQASTDTQYF.

As to this clonotype: A much larger clone differs by one base, so this may be a read error. The gene calls are TRBV7-2 and TRBJ1-1, with D hard to call. The germline CDR1 and CDR2 sequences are SGHTA and FQGNSA. Between the trimmed V and J ends, which lost 3 bases and 7 bases, there was a span of 12 bases. The CDR3 spans 13 residues. The CDR3 DNA reads as TGTGCCAGCAGCTTCGATTTGGCACATGAAGCTTTCTTT. Translation gives CASSFDLAHEAFF.

Only a few counts were recorded for this clonotype. This sequence joins TRBV18 and TRBJ2-1, with 7 bases that match TRBD2. The V and J ends lost 5 bases and 9 bases, in that order; junction bases with no gene match: 4. CDR3 size: 12 residues. Germline CDR1 KGHSH, CDR2 LQKENI. CDR3 in amino acids: CASSSGGSEQFF. For the CDR3, the DNA is TGTGCCAGCTCATCCGGCGGGAGTGAGCAGTTCTTC.

In regard to this clonotype: With a much larger clone just one base away, this may be a read error. V and J are TRBV3-1 and TRBJ2-7; D unresolved. Germline CDR1 reads LGHDT; CDR2 reads YNNKEL (reference sequence). V dropped 1 base and J dropped 2 bases, with 9 bases sitting between them. The length of the CDR3 is 14 residues. The CDR3, as DNA: TGTGCCAGCAGCCAAGGGTGGGCAGCCTACGAGCAGTACTTC. Encoded protein: CASSQGWAAYEQYF.

This clonotype was seen ten or more times. The V gene is TRBV7-2, the J gene TRBJ2-1; 8 nucleotides align to TRBD1. This CDR3 is built from 16 residues. V trimming: 2 bases; J trimming: 9 bases; junction bases outside the gene matches: 12. Germline-derived CDR1 and CDR2 are SGHTA and FQGNSA. CDR3: CASSLRLVQGAGEQFF. The CDR3 nucleotides read TGTGCCAGCAGCTTACGATTGGTTCAGGGGGCAGGTGAGCAGTTCTTC. The full variable domain, completed using reference TRBV7-2 and TRBJ2-1, is GAGVSQSPSNKVTEKGKDVELRCDPISGHTALYWYRQSLGQGLEFLIYFQGNSAPDKSGLPSDRFSAERTGGSVSTLTIQRTQQEDSAVYLCASSLRLVQGAGEQFFGPGTRLTVL.

The chain links TRBV5-1 to TRBJ2-6; D possibly corresponds to TRBD1 (5 bases). V lost 0 bases and J lost 0, with 13 bases in between. This CDR3 is 18 amino acids long. The germline V gene has CDR1 SGHRS and CDR2 YFSETQ. CDR3 loop: CASSLEGVRSSGANVLTF. CDR3 bases: TGCGCCAGCAGCTTGGAAGGGGTTCGGAGCTCTGGGGCCAACGTCCTGACTTTC.

This clonotype was observed a few times. The chain recombines TRBV24-1 with TRBJ2-3; a possible D gene is TRBD1 (5 bases). Trimming cost V 1 base and J 5 bases, with 15 bases left between them. Germline CDR1 is KGHDR and CDR2 is SFDVKD. This CDR3 comprises 16 residues. The CDR3 bases are TGTGCCACCAGTGATTTTTCCCCTCAGGGTGGAGATACGCAGTATTTT. Protein product: CATSDFSPQGGDTQYF.

This clonotype was seen more than once but under ten times. The CDR3 is CSARGTSAPPYNEQFF. Here the CDR3 DNA reads TGCAGTGCTAGGGGGACTAGCGCGCCCCCCTACAATGAGCAGTTCTTC. The chain combines TRBV20-1 with TRBJ2-1; TRBD2 aligns across 10 bases. Germline V gene sequence: CDR1 DFQATT, CDR2 SNEGSKA (reference sequence). V shed 3 bases and J 2 bases; nucleotides not matched to a gene: 7. The CDR3 totals 16 residues.

This clonotype occurred many times. V and J are TRBV3-1 and TRBJ2-3; D remains unclear. This CDR3 spans 14 amino acids. V gave up 2 bases and J gave up 0 bases, with 6 bases separating them. Germline-derived CDR1 and CDR2 are LGHDT and YNNKEL (reference sequence). The CDR3: CASSQMRSTDTQYF. In DNA form, the CDR3 reads TGTGCCAGCAGCCAAATGAGGAGCACAGATACGCAGTATTTT.